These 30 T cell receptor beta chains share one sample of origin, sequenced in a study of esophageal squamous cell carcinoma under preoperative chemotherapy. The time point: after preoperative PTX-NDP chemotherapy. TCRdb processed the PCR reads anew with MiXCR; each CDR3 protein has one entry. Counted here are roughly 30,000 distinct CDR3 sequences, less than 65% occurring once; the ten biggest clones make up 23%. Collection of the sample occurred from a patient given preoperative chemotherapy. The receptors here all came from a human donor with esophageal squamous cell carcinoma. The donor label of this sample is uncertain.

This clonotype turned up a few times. The CDR3: CASSLDLGGAMVETQYF. The CDR3, as DNA: TGTGCCAGCAGCTTAGATCTGGGGGGAGCAATGGTAGAGACCCAGTACTTC. The chain has TRBV11-3 and TRBJ2-5, with a weak D call TRBD2 (6 bases). CDR3 length: 17 amino acids. Germline lookup yields CDR1 SGHNT and CDR2 YENEEA. V gave up 0 bases and J gave up 4 bases, with 18 bases separating them.

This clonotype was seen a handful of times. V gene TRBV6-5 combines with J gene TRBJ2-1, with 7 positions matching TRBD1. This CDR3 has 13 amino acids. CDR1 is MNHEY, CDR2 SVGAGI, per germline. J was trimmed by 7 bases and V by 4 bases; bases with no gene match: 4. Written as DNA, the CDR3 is TGTGCCAGCAGTTCTGGGACAGAAAATGAGCAGTTCTTC. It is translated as CASSSGTENEQFF.

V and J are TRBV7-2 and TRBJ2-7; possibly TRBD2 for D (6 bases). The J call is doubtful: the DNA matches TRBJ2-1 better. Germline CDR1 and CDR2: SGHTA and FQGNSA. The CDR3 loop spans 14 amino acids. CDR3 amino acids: CASSRAGSGDTQFF. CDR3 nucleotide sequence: TGTGCCAGCAGCCGAGCGGGTAGTGGAGATACGCAGTTCTTC.

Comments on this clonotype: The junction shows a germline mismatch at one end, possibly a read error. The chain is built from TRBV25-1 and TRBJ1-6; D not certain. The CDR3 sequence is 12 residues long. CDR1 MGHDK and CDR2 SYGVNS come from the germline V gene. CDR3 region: CASRTSGGGQYF. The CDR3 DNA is TGTGCCAGCAGGACTAGCGGCGGAGGGCAGTACTTT.

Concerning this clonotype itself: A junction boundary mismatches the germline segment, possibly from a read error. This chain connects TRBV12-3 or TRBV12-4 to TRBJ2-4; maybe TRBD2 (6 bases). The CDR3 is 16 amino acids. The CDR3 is CASRGTRRGAKNTQYF. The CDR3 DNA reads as TGTGCCAGCCGTGGTACTAGGCGGGGAGCCAAAAACACGCAGTATTTC.

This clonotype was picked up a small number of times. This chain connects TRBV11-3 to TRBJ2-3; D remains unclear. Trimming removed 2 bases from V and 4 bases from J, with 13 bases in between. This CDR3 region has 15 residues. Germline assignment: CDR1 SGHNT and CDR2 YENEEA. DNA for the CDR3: TGTGCCAGCAGCTTAAACAGTGCCGTCCCAGATACGCAGTATTTT. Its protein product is CASSLNSAVPDTQYF.

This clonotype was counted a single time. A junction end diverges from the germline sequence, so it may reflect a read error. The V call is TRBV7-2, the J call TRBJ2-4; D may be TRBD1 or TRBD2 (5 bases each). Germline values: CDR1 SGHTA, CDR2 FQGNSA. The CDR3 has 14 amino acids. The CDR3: CRVSGLRSKNMQYF. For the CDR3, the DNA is TGTCGCGTCTCGGGGCTGCGTAGCAAAAATATGCAGTATTTC.

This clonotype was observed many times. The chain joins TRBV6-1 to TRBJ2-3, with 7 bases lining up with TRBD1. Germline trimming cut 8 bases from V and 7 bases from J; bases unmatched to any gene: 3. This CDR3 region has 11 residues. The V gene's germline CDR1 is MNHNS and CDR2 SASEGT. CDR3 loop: CASDRANTQYF. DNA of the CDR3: TGTGCCAGCGACAGGGCAAATACGCAGTATTTT.

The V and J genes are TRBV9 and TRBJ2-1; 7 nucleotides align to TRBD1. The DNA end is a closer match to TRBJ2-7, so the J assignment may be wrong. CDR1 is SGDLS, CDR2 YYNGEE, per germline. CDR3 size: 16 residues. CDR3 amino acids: CASSVFGTAPTYEQYF. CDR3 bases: TGTGCCAGCAGCGTATTCGGGACAGCACCTACCTACGAGCAGTACTTC.

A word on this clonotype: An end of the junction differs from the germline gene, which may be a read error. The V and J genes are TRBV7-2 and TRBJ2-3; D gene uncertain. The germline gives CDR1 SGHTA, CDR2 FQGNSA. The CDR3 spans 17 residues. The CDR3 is CASSLGAQTVSTDTQYF. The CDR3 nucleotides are TGTGCCAGCAGCCTGGGCGCCCAGACCGTGAGCACCGATACGCAGTATTTT.

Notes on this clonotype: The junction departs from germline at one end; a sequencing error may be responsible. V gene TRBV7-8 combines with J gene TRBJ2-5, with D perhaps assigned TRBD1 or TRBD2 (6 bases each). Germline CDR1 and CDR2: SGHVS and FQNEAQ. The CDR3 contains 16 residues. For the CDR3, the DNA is TGTGCCAGCGGGGGCAAGGGGGGCGGTGTCACAGATACCCAGTATTTC. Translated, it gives CASGGKGGGVTDTQYF.

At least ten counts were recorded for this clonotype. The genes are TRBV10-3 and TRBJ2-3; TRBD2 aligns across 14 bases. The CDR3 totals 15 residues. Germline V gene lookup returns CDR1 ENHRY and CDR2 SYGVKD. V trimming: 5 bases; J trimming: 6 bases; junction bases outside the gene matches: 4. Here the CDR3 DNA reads TGTGCCATCAGTTGGACTAGCGGGGGGCAGGATACGCAGTATTTT. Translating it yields CAISWTSGGQDTQYF.

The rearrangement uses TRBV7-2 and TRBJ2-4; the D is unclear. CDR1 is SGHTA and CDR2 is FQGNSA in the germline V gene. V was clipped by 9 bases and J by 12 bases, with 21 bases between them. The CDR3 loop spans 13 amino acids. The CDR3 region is CARGRRAKNTQYF. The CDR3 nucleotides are TGTGCCAGGGGCCGTAGAGCCAAAAATACTCAGTACTTC.

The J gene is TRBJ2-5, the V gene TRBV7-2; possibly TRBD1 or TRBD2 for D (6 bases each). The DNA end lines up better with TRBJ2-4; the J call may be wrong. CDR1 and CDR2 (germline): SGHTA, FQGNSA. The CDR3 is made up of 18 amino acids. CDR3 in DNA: TGTGCCAGCAGCTTAGGGGGGGCCGGGGGCCGTGACAAAAACATTCAGTACTTC. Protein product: CASSLGGAGGRDKNIQYF.

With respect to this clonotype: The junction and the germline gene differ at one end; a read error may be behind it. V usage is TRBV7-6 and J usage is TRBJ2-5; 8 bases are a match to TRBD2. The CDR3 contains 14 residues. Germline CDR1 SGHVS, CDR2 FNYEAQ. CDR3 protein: CASSGGRVPDTQYF. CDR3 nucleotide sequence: TGTGCGAGCAGCGGGGGCCGGGTCCCAGATACCCAGTATTTC. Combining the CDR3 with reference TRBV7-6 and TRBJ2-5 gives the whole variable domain GAGVSQSPRYKVTKRGQDVALRCDPISGHVSLYWYRQALGQGPEFLTYFNYEAQQDKSGLPNDRFSAERPEGSISTLTIQRTEQRDSAMYRCASSGGRVPDTQYFGPGTRLLVL.

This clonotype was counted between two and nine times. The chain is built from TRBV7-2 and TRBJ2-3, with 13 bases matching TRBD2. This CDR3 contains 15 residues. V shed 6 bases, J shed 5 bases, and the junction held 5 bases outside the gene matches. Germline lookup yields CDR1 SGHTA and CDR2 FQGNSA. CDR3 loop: CASSTSGRAVDTQYF. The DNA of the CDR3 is TGTGCCAGCAGTACTAGCGGGAGGGCCGTAGATACGCAGTATTTT.

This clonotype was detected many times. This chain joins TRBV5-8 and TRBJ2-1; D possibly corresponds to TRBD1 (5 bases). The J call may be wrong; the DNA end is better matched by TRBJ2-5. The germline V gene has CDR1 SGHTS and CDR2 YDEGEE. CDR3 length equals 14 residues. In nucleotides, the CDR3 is TGTGCCAGCAGCTTACAGGTATTCCAAGAGACCCAGTACTTC. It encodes CASSLQVFQETQYF.

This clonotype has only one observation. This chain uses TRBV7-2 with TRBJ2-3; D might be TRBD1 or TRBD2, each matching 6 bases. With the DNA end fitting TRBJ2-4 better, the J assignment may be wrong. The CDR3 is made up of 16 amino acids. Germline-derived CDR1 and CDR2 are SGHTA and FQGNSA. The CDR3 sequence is CASSFRGLRAKDTQYF. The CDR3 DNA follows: TGTGCCAGCAGCTTTCGGGGGCTGCGAGCCAAAGATACTCAGTACTTC.

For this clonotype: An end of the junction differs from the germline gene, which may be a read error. This CDR3 reads CASVVIRGRDQNIQYF. The DNA for the CDR3 is TGTGCTAGCGTCGTCATCAGGGGCCGGGACCAAAACATCCAGTACTTC. This chain uses TRBV6-2 or TRBV6-3 with TRBJ2-4; possibly TRBD1 for D (6 bases). CDR1 is MNHEY, CDR2 SVGEGT, per germline. The CDR3 runs 16 residues.

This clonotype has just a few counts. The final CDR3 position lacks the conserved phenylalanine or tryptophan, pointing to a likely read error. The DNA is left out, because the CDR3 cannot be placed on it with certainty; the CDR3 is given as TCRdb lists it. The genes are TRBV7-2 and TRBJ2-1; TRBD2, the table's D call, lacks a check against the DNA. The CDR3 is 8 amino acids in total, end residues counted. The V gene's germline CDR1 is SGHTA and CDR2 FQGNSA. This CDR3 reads CASSNYAG.

The DNA of the CDR3 is TGTGCCAGCAGCTTACGTGTCACCTACGAGCAGTACTTC. It specifies CASSLRVTYEQYF. V usage is TRBV7-2 and J usage is TRBJ2-5, with unresolved D. The DNA end lines up better with TRBJ2-7; the J call may be wrong. The CDR3 runs to 13 residues. Germline-derived CDR1 and CDR2 are SGHTA and FQGNSA.

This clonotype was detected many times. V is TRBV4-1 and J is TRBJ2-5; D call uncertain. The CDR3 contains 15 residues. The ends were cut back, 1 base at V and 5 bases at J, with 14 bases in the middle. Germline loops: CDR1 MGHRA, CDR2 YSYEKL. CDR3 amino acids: CASSQGANSGETQYF. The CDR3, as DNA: TGCGCCAGCAGCCAAGGGGCCAACAGTGGGGAGACCCAGTACTTC.

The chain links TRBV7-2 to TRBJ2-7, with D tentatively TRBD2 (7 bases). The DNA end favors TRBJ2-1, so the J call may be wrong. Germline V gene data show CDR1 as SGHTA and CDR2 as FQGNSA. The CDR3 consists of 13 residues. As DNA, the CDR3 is TGTGCCAGCAGCTGGGAGGGGGGCCATGAGCAGTTCTTC. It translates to CASSWEGGHEQFF.

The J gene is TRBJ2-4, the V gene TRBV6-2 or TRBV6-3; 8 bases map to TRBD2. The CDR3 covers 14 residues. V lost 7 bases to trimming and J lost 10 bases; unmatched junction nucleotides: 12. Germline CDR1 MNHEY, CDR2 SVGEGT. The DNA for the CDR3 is TGTGCCAGCATCGGGGGGGGTGATACAAAGATTCAGTACTTC. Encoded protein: CASIGGGDTKIQYF.

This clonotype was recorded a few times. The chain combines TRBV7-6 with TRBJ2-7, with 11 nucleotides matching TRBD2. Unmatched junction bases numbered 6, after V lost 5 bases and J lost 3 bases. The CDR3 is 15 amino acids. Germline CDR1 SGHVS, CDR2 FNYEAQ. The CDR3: CASSALAGDYYEQYF. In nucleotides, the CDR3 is TGTGCCAGCAGCGCACTAGCGGGAGATTACTACGAGCAGTACTTC.

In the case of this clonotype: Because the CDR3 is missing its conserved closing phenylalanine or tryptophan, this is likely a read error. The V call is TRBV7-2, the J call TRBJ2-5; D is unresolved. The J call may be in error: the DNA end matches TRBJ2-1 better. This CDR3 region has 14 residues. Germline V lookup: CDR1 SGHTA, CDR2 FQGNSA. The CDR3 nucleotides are TGTGCCAGCGGCGCTGCTCGGGCCCAAGAGACCCAGTTCTCG. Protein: CASGAARAQETQFS.

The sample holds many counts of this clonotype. The CDR3 protein is CASGQGAGQPQHF. The CDR3 nucleotides read TGTGCCAGCGGACAGGGGGCCGGTCAGCCCCAGCATTTT. The rearrangement joins TRBV12-3 or TRBV12-4 to TRBJ1-5; 11 bases match TRBD1. This CDR3 spans 13 amino acids. After removal of 8 bases from V and 6 bases from J, the junction contained 3 bases not matched to a gene.

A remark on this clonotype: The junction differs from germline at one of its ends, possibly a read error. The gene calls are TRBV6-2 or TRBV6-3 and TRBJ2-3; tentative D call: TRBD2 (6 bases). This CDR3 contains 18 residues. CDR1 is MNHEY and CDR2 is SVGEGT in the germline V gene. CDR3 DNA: TGTGCCAGCAGTTGGGTGGCGGGACGGGGCCGTTACCCAGATACGCAGTATTTC. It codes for CASSWVAGRGRYPDTQYF.

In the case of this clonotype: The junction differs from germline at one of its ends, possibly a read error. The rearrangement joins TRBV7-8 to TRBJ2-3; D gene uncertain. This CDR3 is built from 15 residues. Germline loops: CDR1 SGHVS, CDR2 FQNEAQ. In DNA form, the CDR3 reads TGTGCCAGGGGCTTCGGCGGCCGCGACACAGAGACCCAGTATTTC. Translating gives CARGFGGRDTETQYF.

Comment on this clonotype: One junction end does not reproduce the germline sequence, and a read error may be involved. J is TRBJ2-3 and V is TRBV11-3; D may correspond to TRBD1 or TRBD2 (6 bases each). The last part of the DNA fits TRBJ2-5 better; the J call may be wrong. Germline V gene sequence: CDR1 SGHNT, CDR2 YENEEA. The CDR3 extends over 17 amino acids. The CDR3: CASSVGAGGGDEDTQYF. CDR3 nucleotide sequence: TGTGCCAGCAGCGTGGGGGCCGGGGGCGGTGACGAAGATACCCAGTACTTC.